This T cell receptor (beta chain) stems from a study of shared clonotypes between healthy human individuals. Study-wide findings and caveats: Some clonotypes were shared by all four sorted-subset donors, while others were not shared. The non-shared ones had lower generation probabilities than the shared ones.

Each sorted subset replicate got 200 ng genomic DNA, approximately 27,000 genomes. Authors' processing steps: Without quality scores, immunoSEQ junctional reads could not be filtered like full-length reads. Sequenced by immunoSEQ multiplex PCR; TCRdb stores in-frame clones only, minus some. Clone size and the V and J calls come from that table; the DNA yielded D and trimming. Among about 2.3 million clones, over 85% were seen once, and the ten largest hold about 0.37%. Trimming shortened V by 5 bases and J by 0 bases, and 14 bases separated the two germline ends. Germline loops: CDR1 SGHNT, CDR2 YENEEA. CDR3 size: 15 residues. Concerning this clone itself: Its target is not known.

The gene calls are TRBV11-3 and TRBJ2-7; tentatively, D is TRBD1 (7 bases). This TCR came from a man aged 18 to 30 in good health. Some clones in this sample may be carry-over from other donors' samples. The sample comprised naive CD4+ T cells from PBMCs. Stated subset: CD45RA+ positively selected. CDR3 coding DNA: TGTGCCAGCAGCCCAGGGGGGTCCCGCTCCTACGAGCAGTACTTC. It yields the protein CASSPGGSRSYEQYF.